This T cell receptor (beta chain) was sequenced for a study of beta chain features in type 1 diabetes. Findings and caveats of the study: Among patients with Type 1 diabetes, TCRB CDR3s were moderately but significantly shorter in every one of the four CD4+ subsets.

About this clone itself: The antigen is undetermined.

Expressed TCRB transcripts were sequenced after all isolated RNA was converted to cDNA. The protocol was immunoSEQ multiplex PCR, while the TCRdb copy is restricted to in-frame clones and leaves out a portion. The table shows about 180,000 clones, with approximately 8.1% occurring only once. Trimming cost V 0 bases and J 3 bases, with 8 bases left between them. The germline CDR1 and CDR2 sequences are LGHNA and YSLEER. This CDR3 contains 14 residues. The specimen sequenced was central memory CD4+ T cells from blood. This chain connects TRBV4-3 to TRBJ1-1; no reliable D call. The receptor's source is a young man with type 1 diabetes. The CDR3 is CASSQDGPHTEAFF. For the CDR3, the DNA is TGCGCCAGCAGCCAAGATGGGCCTCACACTGAAGCTTTCTTT.